This paragraph reports one T cell receptor beta chain. This CDR3 is 16 amino acids long. From germline, CDR1 is KGHSH and CDR2 LQKENI. Trimming took 1 base from V and 1 from J; bases not matched to a gene: 3. Samples underwent the assay at deep level. The team ran DNA from unsorted PBMCs on ten immunoSEQ deep assay plates for sequencing. The table came from immunoSEQ multiplex PCR; TCRdb's copy has only in-frame clones and leaves some out. Of about 490,000 clones in the sample, roughly 85% were seen once. The data derive from a study of shared clonotypes between healthy human individuals. This TCR came from a woman between 35 and 50 years old in good health. Some clones in this sample may be carry-over from other donors' samples. The genes are TRBV18 and TRBJ2-3, with 9 bases aligning to TRBD2. Sequencing was carried out using PBMCs. The CDR3: CASSPRIAGGTDTQYF. CDR3 DNA: TGTGCCAGCTCACCACGGATAGCGGGGGGCACAGATACGCAGTATTTT.